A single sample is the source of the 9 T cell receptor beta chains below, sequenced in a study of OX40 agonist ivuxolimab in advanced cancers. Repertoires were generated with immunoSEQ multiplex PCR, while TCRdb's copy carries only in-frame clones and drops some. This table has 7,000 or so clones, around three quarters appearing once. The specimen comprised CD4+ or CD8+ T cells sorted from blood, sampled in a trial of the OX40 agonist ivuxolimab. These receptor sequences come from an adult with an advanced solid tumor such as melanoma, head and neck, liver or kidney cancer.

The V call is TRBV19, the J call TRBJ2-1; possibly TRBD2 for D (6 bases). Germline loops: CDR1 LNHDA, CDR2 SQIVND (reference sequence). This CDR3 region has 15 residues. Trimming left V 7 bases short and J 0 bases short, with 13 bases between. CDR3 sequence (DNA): TGTGCCAGTAAGCGACTAGTCGGCTCCTACAATGAGCAGTTCTTC. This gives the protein CASKRLVGSYNEQFF.

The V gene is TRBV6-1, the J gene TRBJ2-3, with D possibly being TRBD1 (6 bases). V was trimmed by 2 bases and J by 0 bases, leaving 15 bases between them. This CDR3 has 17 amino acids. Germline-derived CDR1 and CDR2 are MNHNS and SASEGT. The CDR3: CASSEFRGSLSTDTQYF. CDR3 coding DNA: TGTGCCAGCAGTGAATTTAGGGGGTCCCTTAGCACAGATACGCAGTATTTT.

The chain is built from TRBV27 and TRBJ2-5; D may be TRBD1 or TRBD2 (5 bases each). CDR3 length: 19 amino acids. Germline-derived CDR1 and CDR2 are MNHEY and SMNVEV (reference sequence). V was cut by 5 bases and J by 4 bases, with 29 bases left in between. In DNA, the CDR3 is TGTGCCAGCAGTCCCCACCGAGGGACCGACTCGCGGTGGCGAGAGACCCAGTACTTC. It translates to CASSPHRGTDSRWRETQYF.

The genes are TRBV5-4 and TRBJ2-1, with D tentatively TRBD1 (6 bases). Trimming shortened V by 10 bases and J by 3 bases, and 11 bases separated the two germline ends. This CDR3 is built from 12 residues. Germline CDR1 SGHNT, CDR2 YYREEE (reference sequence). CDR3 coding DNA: TGTGCCTGGACAGACGGCTACAATGAGCAGTTCTTC. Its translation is CAWTDGYNEQFF.

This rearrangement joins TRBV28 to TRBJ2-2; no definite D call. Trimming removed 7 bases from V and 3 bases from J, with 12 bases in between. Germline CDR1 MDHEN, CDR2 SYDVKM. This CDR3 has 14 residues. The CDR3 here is CASTETPYTGELFF. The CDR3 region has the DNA TGTGCCAGCACTGAGACACCGTACACCGGGGAGCTGTTTTTT.

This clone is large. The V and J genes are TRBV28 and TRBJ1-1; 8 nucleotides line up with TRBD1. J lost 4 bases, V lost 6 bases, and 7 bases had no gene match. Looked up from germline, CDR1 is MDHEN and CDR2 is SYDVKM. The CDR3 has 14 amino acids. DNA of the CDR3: TGTGCCAGCAGCTTGGACAGGGCGTCCACTGAAGCTTTCTTT. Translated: CASSLDRASTEAFF.

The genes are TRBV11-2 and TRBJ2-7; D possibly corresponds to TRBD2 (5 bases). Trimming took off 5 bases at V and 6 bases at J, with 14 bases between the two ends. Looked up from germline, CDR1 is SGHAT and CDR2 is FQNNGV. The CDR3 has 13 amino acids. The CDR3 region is CASSLEGRSEQYF. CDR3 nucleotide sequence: TGTGCCAGCAGCCTGGAAGGGAGATCCGAGCAGTACTTC.

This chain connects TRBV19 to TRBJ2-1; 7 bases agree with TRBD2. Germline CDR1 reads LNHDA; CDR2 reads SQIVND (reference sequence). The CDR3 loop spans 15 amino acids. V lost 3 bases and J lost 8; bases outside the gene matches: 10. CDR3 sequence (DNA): TGTGCCAGTAGTATGAATTTCGGGAGGACGCATGAGCAGTTCTTC. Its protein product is CASSMNFGRTHEQFF.

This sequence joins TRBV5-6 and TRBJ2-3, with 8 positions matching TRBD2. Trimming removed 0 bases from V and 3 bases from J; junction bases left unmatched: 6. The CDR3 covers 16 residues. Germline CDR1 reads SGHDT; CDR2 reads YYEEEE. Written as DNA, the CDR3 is TGTGCCAGCAGCTTGGCGAGCGGGAGAGGTACAGATACGCAGTATTTT. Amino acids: CASSLASGRGTDTQYF.